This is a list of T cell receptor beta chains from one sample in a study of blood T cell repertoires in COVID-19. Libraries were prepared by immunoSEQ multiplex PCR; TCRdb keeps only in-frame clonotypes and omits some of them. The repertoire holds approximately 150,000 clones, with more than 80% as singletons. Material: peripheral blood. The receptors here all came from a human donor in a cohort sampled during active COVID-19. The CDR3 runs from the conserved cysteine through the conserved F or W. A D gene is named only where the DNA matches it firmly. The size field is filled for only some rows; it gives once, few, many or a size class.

CASSPGQGNEPQHF	TGTGCCAGCTCACCAGGGCAGGGGAACGAGCCCCAGCATTTT	NA	TRBV18	TRBJ1-5	NA
CAHKGTGVETQYF	TGTGCCCACAAGGGGACAGGGGTAGAGACCCAGTACTTC	NA	TRBV10-3	TRBJ2-5	TRBD1
CASNQKGLTDTQYF	TGTGCCAGCAACCAGAAGGGACTCACAGATACGCAGTATTTT	NA	TRBV7-2	TRBJ2-3	NA
CASSQEGSGKLFF	TGTGCCAGCAGCCAAGAGGGCAGTGGAAAACTGTTTTTT	NA	TRBV3-1/TRBV3-2	TRBJ1-4	NA
CASSDVAGPQETQYF	TGCGCCAGCAGTGATGTAGCGGGGCCCCAAGAGACCCAGTACTTC	NA	TRBV10-1	TRBJ2-5	TRBD2
CATSDPRGQGTSDTQYF	TGTGCCACCAGTGATCCTAGAGGACAGGGGACTTCGGATACGCAGTATTTT	NA	TRBV24-1	TRBJ2-3	TRBD1
CASSQTSSLAGIPYNEQFF	TGCGCCAGCAGCCAGACCTCCTCACTAGCGGGGATTCCCTACAATGAGCAGTTCTTC	few	TRBV4-3	TRBJ2-1	TRBD2
CASSSRLNRDTEAFF	TGTGCCAGCAGCTCAAGGTTAAACAGGGACACTGAAGCTTTCTTT	few	TRBV5-6	TRBJ1-1	NA
CASSSSLTGGRNEQFF	TGCGCCAGCAGCTCTTCCCTAACGGGAGGGCGGAATGAGCAGTTCTTC	once	TRBV5-1	TRBJ2-1	TRBD2
CASSLRGYGKTQYF	TGTGCCAGCAGCCTCAGGGGGTACGGAAAGACCCAGTACTTC	NA	TRBV9	TRBJ2-5	TRBD1
CASSRTGNTGELFF	TGTGCCAGCAGTAGAACAGGGAACACCGGGGAGCTGTTTTTT	NA	TRBV5-8	TRBJ2-2	NA
CASSSLAGQETQYF	TGTGCCAGCTCCTCCCTTGCGGGACAAGAGACCCAGTACTTC	NA	TRBV18	TRBJ2-5	NA
CASSPGVSRNQPQHF	TGTGCCAGCAGCCCAGGGGTCTCCCGGAATCAGCCCCAGCATTTT	few	TRBV11-2	TRBJ1-5	NA
CASRGTGSTLANYGYTF	TGCGCCAGCAGGGGAACAGGGTCGACTTTAGCTAACTATGGCTACACCTTC	NA	TRBV10-2	TRBJ1-2	NA
CASSSPLGTVTEAFF	TGTGCCAGCAGCTCTCCCCTAGGGACAGTCACTGAAGCTTTCTTT	NA	TRBV9	TRBJ1-1	TRBD1
CASSELAGVSEQYF	TGTGCCAGCAGTGAATTAGCGGGGGTGAGCGAGCAGTACTTC	NA	TRBV6-4	TRBJ2-7	TRBD2
CASSLGGRGVYGYTF	TGTGCCAGCAGCCTGGGCGGCAGGGGGGTCTATGGCTACACCTTC	NA	TRBV28	TRBJ1-2	TRBD1
CASSVLAANTGELFF	TGTGCCAGCAGCGTCCTAGCGGCGAACACCGGGGAGCTGTTTTTT	NA	TRBV13	TRBJ2-2	TRBD2
CASSFSTEAFF	TGTGCCAGCAGCTTCAGCACTGAAGCTTTCTTT	NA	TRBV5-6	TRBJ1-1	NA
CASSPGWTNEKLFF	TGTGCCAGCAGTCCAGGCTGGACTAATGAAAAACTGTTTTTT	NA	TRBV11-2	TRBJ1-4	NA
CASSYFPGVGELFF	TGTGCCAGCAGTTACTTCCCCGGTGTCGGGGAGCTGTTTTTT	NA	TRBV6-6	TRBJ2-2	NA
CASSQLAGGFNEQFF	TGTGCCAGTAGTCAACTAGCGGGAGGATTCAATGAGCAGTTCTTC	NA	TRBV19	TRBJ2-1	TRBD2
CASTQGGEVYEQYF	TGTGCCAGCACACAGGGCGGTGAGGTCTACGAGCAGTACTTC	NA	TRBV28	TRBJ2-7	NA
CASSSTDSYTEAFF	TGTGCCAGCAGCTCCACCGACAGTTACACTGAAGCTTTCTTT	few	TRBV5-4	TRBJ1-1	NA
CASMMGQQETQYF	TGTGCCAGCATGATGGGGCAGCAAGAGACCCAGTACTTC	NA	TRBV3-1/TRBV3-2	TRBJ2-5	NA
CASSPVDRAGNTIYF	TGTGCCAGCAGCCCCGTGGACAGGGCGGGAAACACCATATATTTT	NA	TRBV5-6	TRBJ1-3	TRBD1
CATSTIDRGYTEAFF	TGTGCCACCAGCACCATCGATCGGGGGTACACTGAAGCTTTCTTT	NA	TRBV15	TRBJ1-1	NA
CASKGAINSPLHF	TGTGCCAGCAAAGGGGCGATTAATTCACCCCTCCACTTT	NA	TRBV6-5	TRBJ1-6	NA
CASTSTGLGDQPQHF	TGTGCCAGCACCTCCACAGGGTTAGGGGATCAGCCCCAGCATTTT	NA	TRBV28	TRBJ1-5	NA
CASSSGPPQGRRYEQYF	TGTGCCAGCAGCTCCGGCCCCCCGCAGGGCCGCCGCTACGAGCAGTACTTC	few	TRBV7-2	TRBJ2-7	NA
CASSQPPSGGDNEQYF	TGTGCCAGCAGCCAACCTCCTAGCGGGGGGGATAACGAGCAGTACTTC	NA	TRBV4-2	TRBJ2-7	TRBD2
CASSLQGAYGYTF	TGTGCCAGCAGTCTACAGGGAGCCTATGGCTACACCTTC	NA	TRBV28	TRBJ1-2	NA
CASSLAGGRNSPLHF	TGTGCCAGCAGCTTAGCAGGCGGAAGAAATTCACCCCTCCACTTT	NA	TRBV7-9	TRBJ1-6	NA
CASSPGTDYSNQPQHF	TGTGCCAGCAGCCCCGGGACAGATTATAGCAATCAGCCCCAGCATTTT	NA	TRBV5-5	TRBJ1-5	TRBD1
CASTKLAFVYYEQYF	TGTGCCAGCACTAAACTAGCTTTCGTTTATTACGAGCAGTACTTC	NA	TRBV6-5	TRBJ2-7	NA
CASSPGPTIYEQYF	TGTGCCAGCAGCCCCGGTCCTACGATTTACGAGCAGTACTTC	NA	TRBV7-9	TRBJ2-7	NA
CASSQDRDQTEAFF	TGTGCCAGCAGCCAGGACAGGGACCAGACTGAAGCTTTCTTT	NA	TRBV7-2	TRBJ1-1	TRBD1
CASSSRPQMTRGYTF	TGTGCCAGCAGCTCAAGACCACAGATGACTAGGGGCTACACCTTC	NA	TRBV5-5	TRBJ1-2	NA
CAWDQGAAEAFF	TGTGCCTGGGACCAGGGGGCCGCTGAAGCTTTCTTT	NA	TRBV30	TRBJ1-1	TRBD1
CASSDRGYEQYF	TGTGCCAGCAGTGATCGGGGCTACGAGCAGTACTTC	few	TRBV6-1	TRBJ2-7	NA
CAWRVRGFDPPWSPLHF	TGTGCCTGGAGGGTACGGGGGTTCGATCCGCCGTGGTCACCCCTCCACTTT	NA	TRBV30	TRBJ1-6	NA
CSATLEQGAVTYEQYF	TGCAGCGCTACCTTAGAGCAGGGGGCCGTAACCTACGAGCAGTACTTC	NA	TRBV29-1	TRBJ2-7	TRBD1
CASSDSNYEQYF	TGCGCCAGCAGTGACAGTAACTACGAGCAGTACTTC	NA	TRBV10-2	TRBJ2-7	NA